This TCR beta chain is from a study of blood T cell repertoires in COVID-19 (dated by TCRdb to about 2020). Turning to the overall study: Samples covering the acute and convalescent phases of COVID-19 were provided by collaborators in the United States, Italy and Spain. Samples were obtained from the ongoing ImmuneRACE study (first 160 participants) and from about 1,300 subjects provided by 6 global collaborators. Deeply sampled blood TCRbeta repertoires from subjects exposed to, actively infected with, or recovered from COVID-19 were included in the dataset. The sample metadata nearly always contained a de-identified subject ID, COVID-19 status, age in years and sex. The material from the prospective study consisted of cDNA or gDNA derived from T cells, B-cell-depleted T cells, or PBMCs. HLA class I and class II types, where available, came from metadata supplied by the sample provider rather than from assay-based typing. The repertoires were made available in a free public database intended to serve as a resource for research on the immune response to SARS-CoV-2.

Overall results and qualifications from the work: The amount of clinical and demographic metadata varied by source and participant and was provided uncurated.

V loses 8 bases of germline sequence and J loses 2 bases, and the interval between the two ends is 19 bases. Including cysteine and phenylalanine, the CDR3 has 16 amino acids. Only the CDR3 region is kept as DNA, spanning 48 bases read in frame from base 1. Whole blood was collected in K2EDTA tubes by collaborating institutions according to the institutions' own protocols. For TCRbeta analysis, collaborators shipped samples in one of three forms: frozen whole blood, isolated PBMCs, or DNA extracted from either of those sample types. In the case of this clone: No cognate antigen has been identified for it. Base-call qualities are not available, and no considerably larger clone is one nucleotide away.

The immunoSEQ Assay, a bias-controlled multiplex PCR, was used to amplify TCRbeta CDR3 regions from genomic DNA. The paper's processing steps were these. The number of nucleated cells in each sample was estimated from the amplification of reference gene primers within the assay. To quantify the absolute abundance of each unique TCRbeta CDR3 rearrangement, sequence reads were collapsed and filtered. For each sample, productive Simpson clonality was calculated as the square root of Simpson's diversity index across productive rearrangements. TCRdb limited this immuneACCESS table to in-frame rearrangements with V and J called. A share of clones is missing; checked studies link under half to unresolved V genes, and the rest is unexplained. V and J calls and clone size are copied from that table; D and trimming were computed from the DNA. The sample table shows about 230,000 clones, and about 85% are seen once. The ten biggest clones cover about 0.93% of the sample.

The rearranged chain carries TRBV23-1 and TRBJ1-5, with the identity of the D gene unclear. TRBV23-1 is an open reading frame whose function is uncertain. Sequenced input: peripheral blood. The source is a man aged 40-50 years with acute or convalescent COVID-19. The CDR3 is CASLNNREIGNQPQHF. The DNA sequence follows: TGCGCCAGCCTAAATAACCGGGAGATCGGCAATCAGCCCCAGCATTTT.